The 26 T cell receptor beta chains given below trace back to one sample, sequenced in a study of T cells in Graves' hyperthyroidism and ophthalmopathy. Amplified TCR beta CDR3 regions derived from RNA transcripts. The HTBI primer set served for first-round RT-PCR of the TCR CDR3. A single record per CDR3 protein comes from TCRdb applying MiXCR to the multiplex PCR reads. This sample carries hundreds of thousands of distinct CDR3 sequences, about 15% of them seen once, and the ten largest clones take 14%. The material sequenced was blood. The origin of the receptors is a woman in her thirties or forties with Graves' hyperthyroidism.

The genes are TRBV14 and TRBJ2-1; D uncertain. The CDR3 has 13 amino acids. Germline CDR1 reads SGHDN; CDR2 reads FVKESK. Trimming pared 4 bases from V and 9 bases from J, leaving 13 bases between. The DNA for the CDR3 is TGTGCCAGCAGCCTTCTTGCGTTTAGTGAGCAGTTCTTC. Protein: CASSLLAFSEQFF.

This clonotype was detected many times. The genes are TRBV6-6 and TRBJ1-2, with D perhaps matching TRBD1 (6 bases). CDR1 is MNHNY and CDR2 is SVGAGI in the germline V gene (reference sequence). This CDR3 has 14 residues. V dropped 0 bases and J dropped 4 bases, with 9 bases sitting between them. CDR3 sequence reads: CASSYSRGAYGYTF. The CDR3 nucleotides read TGTGCCAGCAGTTACTCCCGGGGGGCCTATGGCTACACCTTC.

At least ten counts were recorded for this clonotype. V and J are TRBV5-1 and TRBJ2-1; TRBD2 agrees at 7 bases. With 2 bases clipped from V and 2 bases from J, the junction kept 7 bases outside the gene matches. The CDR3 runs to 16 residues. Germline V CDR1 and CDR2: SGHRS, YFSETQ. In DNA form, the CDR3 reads TGCGCCAGCAGCTTAGAGGCTAGCGGCACCTACAATGAGCAGTTCTTC. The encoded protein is CASSLEASGTYNEQFF.

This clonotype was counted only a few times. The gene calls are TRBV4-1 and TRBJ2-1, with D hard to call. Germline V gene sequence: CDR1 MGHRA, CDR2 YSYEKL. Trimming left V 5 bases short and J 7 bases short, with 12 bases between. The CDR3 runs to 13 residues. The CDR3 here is CASSGAQANEQFF. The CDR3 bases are TGCGCCAGCAGCGGCGCCCAGGCAAATGAGCAGTTCTTC.

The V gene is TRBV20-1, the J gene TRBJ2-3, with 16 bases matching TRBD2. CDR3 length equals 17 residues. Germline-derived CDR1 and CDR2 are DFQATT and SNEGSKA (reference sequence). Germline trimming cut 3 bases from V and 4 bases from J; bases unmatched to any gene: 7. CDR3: CSARTGLAGGPPDTQYF. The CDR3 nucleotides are TGCAGTGCTAGGACGGGACTAGCGGGAGGGCCCCCAGATACGCAGTATTTT.

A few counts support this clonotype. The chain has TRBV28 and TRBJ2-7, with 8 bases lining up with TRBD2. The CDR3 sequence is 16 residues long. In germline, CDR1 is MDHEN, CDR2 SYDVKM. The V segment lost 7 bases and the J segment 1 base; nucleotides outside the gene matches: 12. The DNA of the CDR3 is TGTGCCAGCACCCGGGGCGGGGGGCAGTCTTCCTACGAGCAGTACTTC. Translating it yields CASTRGGGQSSYEQYF. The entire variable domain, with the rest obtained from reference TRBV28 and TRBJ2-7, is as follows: DVKVTQSSRYLVKRTGEKVFLECVQDMDHENMFWYRQDPGLGLRLIYFSYDVKMKEKGDIPEGYSVSREKKERFSLILESASTNQTSMYLCASTRGGGQSSYEQYFGPGTRLTVT.

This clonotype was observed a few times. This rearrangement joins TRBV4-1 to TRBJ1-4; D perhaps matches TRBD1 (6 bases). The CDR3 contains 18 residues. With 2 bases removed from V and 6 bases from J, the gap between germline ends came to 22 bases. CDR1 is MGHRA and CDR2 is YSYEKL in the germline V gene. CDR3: CASSQQTAAGAGDEKLFF. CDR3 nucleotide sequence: TGCGCCAGCAGCCAACAAACCGCCGCCGGGGCAGGGGATGAAAAACTGTTTTTT.

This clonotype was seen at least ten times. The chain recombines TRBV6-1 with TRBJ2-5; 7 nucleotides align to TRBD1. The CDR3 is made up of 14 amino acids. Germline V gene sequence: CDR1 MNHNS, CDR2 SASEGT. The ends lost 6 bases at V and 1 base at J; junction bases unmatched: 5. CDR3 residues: CASRLDRVQETQYF. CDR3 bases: TGTGCCAGCAGGCTAGACAGGGTCCAAGAGACCCAGTACTTC.

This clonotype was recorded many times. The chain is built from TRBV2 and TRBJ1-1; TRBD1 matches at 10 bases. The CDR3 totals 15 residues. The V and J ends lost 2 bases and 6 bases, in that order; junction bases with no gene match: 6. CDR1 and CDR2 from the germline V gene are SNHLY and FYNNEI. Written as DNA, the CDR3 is TGTGCCAGCAGTGAAAGGGACAGGGGATGGGCTGAAGCTTTCTTT. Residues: CASSERDRGWAEAFF.

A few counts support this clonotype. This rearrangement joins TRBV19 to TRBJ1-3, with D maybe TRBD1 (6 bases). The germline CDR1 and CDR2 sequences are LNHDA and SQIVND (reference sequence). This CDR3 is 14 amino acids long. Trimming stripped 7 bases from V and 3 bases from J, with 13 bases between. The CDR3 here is CASKTGTLGNTIYF. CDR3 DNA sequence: TGTGCCAGTAAAACCGGGACACTTGGAAACACCATATATTTT.

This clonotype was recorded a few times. The CDR3 nucleotides are TGTGCCAGCAGGGTGGACAGGCCAGGGGGCGAGCAGTACTTC. Translating it yields CASRVDRPGGEQYF. The V gene is TRBV28, the J gene TRBJ2-7; 7 bases are shared with TRBD1. Looked up from germline, CDR1 is MDHEN and CDR2 is SYDVKM. V shed 6 bases and J 6 bases; nucleotides not matched to a gene: 11. This CDR3 has 14 amino acids. Supplemented by reference TRBV28 and TRBJ2-7, the full variable domain reads DVKVTQSSRYLVKRTGEKVFLECVQDMDHENMFWYRQDPGLGLRLIYFSYDVKMKEKGDIPEGYSVSREKKERFSLILESASTNQTSMYLCASRVDRPGGEQYFGPGTRLTVT.

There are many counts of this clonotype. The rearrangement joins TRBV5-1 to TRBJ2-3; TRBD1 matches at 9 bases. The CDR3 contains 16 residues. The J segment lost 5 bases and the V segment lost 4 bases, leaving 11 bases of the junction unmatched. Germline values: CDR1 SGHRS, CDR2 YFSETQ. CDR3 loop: CASSLRTGDGIDTQYF. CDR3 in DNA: TGCGCCAGCAGCCTTCGGACAGGGGATGGTATAGATACGCAGTATTTT.

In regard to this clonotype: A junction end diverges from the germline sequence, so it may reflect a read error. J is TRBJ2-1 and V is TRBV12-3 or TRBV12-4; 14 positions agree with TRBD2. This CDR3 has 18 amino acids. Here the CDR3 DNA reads TGTGTCAGCAGTTCTTACAAGACTAGCGGGAGGGGCTACAATGAGCAGTTCTTC. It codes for CVSSSYKTSGRGYNEQFF.

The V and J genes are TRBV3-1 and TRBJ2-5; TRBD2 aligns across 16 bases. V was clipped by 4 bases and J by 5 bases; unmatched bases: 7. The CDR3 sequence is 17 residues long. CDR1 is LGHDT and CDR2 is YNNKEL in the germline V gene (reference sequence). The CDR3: CASSPGTSGRAVETQYF. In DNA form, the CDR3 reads TGTGCCAGCAGCCCCGGGACTAGCGGGAGGGCCGTGGAGACCCAGTACTTC.

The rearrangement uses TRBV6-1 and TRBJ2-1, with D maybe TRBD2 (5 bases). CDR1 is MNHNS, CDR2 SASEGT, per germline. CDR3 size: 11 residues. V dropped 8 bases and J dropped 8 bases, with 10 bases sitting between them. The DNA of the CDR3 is TGTGCCAGCCAGGATAGCGATGAGCAGTTCTTC. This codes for CASQDSDEQFF.

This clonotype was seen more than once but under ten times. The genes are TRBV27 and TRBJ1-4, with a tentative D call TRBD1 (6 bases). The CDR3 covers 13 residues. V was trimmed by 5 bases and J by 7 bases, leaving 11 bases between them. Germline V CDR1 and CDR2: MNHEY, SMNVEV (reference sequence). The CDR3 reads CASSQRGGEKLFF. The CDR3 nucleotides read TGTGCCAGCAGTCAAAGGGGGGGTGAAAAACTGTTTTTT.

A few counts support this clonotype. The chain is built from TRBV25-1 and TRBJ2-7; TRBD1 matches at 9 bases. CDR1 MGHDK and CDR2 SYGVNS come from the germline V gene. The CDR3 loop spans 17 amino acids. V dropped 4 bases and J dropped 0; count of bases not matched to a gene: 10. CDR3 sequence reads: CASSAVPGQGSSYEQYF. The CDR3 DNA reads TGTGCCAGCAGTGCGGTACCGGGACAGGGTTCCTCCTACGAGCAGTACTTC.

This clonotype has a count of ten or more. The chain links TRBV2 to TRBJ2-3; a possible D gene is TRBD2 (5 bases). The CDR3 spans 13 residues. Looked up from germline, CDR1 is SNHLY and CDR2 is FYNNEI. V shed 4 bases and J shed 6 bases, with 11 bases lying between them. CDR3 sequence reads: CASSGSSFDTQYF. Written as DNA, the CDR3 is TGTGCCAGCAGTGGGTCTAGCTTTGATACGCAGTATTTT.

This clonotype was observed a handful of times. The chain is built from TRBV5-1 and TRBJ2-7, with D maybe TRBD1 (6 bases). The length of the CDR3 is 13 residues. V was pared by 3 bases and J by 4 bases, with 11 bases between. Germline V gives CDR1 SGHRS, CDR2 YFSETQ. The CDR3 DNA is TGCGCCAGCAGCTACCCGGGACAATACGAGCAGTACTTC. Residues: CASSYPGQYEQYF.

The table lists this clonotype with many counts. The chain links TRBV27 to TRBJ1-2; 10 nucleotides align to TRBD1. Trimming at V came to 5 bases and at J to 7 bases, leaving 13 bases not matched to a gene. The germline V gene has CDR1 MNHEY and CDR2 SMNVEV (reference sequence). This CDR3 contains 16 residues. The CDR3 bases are TGTGCCAGCAGTAACCGGGACAGGGGCCTTTTTGGTGGCTACACCTTC. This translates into CASSNRDRGLFGGYTF.

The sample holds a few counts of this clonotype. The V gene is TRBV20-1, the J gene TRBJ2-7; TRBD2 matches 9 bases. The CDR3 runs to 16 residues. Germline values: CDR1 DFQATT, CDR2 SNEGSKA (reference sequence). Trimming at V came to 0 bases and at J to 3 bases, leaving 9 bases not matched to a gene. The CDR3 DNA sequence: TGCAGTGCTAGAGATTTTGATAGCGGGAGCAGCTACGAGCAGTACTTC. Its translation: CSARDFDSGSSYEQYF.

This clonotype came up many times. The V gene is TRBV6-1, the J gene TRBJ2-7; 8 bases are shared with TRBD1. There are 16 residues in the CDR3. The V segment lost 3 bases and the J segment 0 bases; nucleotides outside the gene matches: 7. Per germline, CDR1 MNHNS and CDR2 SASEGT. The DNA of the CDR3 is TGTGCCAGCAGTGACTACGGACAGGGAAGCTCCTACGAGCAGTACTTC. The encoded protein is CASSDYGQGSSYEQYF.

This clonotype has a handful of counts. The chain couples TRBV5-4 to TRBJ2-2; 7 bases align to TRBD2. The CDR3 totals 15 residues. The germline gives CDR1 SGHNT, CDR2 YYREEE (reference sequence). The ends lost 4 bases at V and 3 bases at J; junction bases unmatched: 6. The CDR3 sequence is CASSGSSGHTGELFF. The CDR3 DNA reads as TGTGCCAGCAGCGGCTCTAGCGGACACACCGGGGAGCTGTTTTTT.

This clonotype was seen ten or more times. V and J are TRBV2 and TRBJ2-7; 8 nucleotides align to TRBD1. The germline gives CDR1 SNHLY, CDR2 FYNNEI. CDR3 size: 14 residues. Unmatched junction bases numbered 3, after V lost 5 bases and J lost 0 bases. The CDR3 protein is CASSSGGNSYEQYF. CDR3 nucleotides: TGTGCCAGCAGTTCAGGGGGCAACTCCTACGAGCAGTACTTC.

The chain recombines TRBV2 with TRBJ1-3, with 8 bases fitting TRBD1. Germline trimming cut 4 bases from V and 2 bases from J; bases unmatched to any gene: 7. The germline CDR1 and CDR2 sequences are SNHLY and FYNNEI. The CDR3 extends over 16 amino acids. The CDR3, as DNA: TGTGCCAGCAGTGCAATACGGACAGGGACTGGAAACACCATATATTTT. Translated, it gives CASSAIRTGTGNTIYF.

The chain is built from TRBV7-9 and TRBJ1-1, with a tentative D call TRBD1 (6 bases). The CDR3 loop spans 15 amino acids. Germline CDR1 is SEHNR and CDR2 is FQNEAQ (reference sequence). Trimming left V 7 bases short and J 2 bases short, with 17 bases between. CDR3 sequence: CASIPDRNLNTEAFF. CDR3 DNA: TGTGCCAGCATACCAGACAGGAACTTAAACACTGAAGCTTTCTTT.